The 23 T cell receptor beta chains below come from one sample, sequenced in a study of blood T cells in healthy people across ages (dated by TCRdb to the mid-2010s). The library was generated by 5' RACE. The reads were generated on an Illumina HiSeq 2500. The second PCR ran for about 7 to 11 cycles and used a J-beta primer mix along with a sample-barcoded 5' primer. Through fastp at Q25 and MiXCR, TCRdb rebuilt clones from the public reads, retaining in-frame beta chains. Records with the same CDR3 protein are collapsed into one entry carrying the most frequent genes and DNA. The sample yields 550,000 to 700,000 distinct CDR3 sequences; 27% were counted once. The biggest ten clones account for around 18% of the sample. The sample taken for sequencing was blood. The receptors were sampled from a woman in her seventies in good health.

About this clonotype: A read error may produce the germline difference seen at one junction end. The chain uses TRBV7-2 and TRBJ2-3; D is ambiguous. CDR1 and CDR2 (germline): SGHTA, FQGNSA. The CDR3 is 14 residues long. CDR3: CASSFQRSTDTQYF. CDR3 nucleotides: TGTGCCAGCAGCTTTCAGAGAAGCACAGATACGCAGTACTTT.

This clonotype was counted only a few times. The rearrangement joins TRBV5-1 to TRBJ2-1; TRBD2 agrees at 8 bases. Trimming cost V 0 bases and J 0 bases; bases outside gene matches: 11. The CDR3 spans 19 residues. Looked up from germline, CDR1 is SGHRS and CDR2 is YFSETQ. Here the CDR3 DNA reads TGCGCCAGCAGCTTGGTGGGTAGCGGGGAGTCGAGCTCCTACAATGAGCAGTTCTTC. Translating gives CASSLVGSGESSSYNEQFF.

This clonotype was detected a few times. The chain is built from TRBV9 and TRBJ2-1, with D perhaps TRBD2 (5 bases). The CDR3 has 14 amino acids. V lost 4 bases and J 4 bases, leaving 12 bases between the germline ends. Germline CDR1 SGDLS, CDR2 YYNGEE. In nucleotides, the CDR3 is TGTGCCAGCAGCCCTGTCCCGGGATACAATGAGCAGTTCTTC. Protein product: CASSPVPGYNEQFF.

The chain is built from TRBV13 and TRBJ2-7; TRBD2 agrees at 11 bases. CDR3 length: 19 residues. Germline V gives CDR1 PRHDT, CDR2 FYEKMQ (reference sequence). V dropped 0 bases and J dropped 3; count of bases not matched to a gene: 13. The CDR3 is CASSLGYNLGTSGFYEQYF. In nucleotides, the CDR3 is TGTGCCAGCAGCTTAGGCTATAATTTGGGGACTAGCGGTTTCTACGAGCAGTACTTC.

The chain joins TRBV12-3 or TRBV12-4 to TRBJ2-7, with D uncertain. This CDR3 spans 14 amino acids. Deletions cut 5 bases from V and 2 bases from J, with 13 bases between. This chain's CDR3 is CASSPGSVPYEQYF. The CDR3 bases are TGTGCCAGCAGTCCCGGCTCCGTCCCCTACGAGCAGTACTTC.

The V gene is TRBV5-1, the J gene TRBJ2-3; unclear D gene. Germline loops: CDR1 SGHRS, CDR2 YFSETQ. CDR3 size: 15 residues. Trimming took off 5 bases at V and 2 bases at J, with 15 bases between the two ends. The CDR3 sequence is CASSGNSQDTDTQYF. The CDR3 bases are TGCGCCAGCAGTGGAAACTCCCAGGACACAGATACGCAGTATTTT.

CDR3 loop: CSASQEKRYNEQFF. The CDR3, as DNA: TGCAGTGCTAGCCAGGAAAAGAGGTACAATGAGCAGTTCTTC. This sequence joins TRBV20-1 and TRBJ2-1; D gene unclear. Germline loops: CDR1 DFQATT, CDR2 SNEGSKA (reference sequence). CDR3 length: 14 amino acids. V gave up 3 bases and J gave up 4 bases, with 13 bases separating them.

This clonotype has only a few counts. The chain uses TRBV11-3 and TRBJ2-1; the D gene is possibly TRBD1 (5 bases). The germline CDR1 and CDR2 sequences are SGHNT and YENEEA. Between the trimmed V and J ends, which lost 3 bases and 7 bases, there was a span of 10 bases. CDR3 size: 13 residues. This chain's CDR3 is CASSFARENEQFF. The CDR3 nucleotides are TGTGCCAGCAGCTTTGCCAGGGAAAATGAGCAGTTCTTC.

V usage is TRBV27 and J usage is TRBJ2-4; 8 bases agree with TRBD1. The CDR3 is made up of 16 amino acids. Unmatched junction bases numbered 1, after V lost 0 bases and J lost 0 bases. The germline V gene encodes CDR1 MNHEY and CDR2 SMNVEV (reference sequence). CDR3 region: CASSLSQGAAKNIQYF. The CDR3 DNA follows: TGTGCCAGCAGTTTATCCCAGGGGGCAGCCAAAAACATTCAGTACTTC.

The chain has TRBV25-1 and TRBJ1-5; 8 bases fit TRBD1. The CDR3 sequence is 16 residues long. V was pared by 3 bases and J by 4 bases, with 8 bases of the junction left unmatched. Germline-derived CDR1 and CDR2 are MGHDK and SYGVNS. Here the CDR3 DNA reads TGTGCCAGCAGTGAGATTTCGGGACAGGAGAATCAGCCCCAGCATTTT. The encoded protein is CASSEISGQENQPQHF.

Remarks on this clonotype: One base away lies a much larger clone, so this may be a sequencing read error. The CDR3 DNA follows: TGTGCCAGCAGCCTAGTGGGGATTAACCCGTACGAGCAGTACTTC. This translates into CASSLVGINPYEQYF. The V call is TRBV4-2, the J call TRBJ2-7; the D is unclear. Trimming took off 4 bases at V and 4 bases at J, with 17 bases between the two ends. The CDR3 totals 15 residues. Germline V gene sequence: CDR1 LGHNA, CDR2 YNFKEQ.

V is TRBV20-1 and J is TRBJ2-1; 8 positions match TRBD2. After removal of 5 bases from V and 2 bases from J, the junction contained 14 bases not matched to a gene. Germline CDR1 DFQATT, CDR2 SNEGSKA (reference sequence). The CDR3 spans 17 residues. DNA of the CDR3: TGCAGTGCTGAATCCCGAGCAGCGGGAGTCACCTACAATGAGCAGTTCTTC. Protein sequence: CSAESRAAGVTYNEQFF.

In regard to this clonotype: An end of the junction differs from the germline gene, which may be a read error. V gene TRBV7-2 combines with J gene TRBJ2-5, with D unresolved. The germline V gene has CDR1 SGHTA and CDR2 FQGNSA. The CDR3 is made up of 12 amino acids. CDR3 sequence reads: CASSLETGFQHF. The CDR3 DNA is TGTGCCAGCAGCTTAGAAACTGGATTCCAGCACTTC.

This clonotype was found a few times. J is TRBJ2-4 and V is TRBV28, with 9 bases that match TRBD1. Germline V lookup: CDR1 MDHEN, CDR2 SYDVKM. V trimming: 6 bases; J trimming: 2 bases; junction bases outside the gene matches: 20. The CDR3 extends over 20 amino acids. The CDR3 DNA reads TGTGCCAGCAGACCCGTACTACCGGGGACAGGGATGATTACCAAAAACATTCAGTACTTC. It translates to CASRPVLPGTGMITKNIQYF. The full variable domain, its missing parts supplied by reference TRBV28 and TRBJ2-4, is DVKVTQSSRYLVKRTGEKVFLECVQDMDHENMFWYRQDPGLGLRLIYFSYDVKMKEKGDIPEGYSVSREKKERFSLILESASTNQTSMYLCASRPVLPGTGMITKNIQYFGAGTRLSVL.

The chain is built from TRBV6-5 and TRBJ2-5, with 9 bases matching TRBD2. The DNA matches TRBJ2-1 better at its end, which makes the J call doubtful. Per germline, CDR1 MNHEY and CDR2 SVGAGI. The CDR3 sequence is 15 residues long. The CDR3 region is CASSTGLAGRGGQFF. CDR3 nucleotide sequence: TGTGCCAGCAGCACGGGTCTAGCGGGACGAGGTGGGCAGTTCTTC.

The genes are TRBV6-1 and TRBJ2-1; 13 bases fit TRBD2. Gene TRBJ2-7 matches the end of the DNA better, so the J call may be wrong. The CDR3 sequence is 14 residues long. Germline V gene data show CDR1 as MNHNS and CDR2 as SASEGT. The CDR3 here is CASGSGTSGVEQYF. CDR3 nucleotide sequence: TGTGCCAGCGGGAGCGGGACTAGCGGGGTAGAGCAGTACTTC.

In nucleotides, the CDR3 is TGTGCCAGCAGCTTAGTGGGTCGATCTAGGGGCTCGGCTGAAAAACTGTTTTTT. This codes for CASSLVGRSRGSAEKLFF. This rearrangement joins TRBV7-2 to TRBJ1-4; possibly TRBD1 for D (5 bases). Germline CDR1 reads SGHTA; CDR2 reads FQGNSA. Deletions cut 1 base from V and 7 bases from J, with 22 bases between. The CDR3 is made up of 18 amino acids.

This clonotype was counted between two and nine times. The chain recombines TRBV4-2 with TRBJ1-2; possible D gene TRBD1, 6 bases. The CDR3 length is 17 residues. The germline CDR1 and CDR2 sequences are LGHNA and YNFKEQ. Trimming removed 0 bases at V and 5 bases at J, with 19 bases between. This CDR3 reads CASSQDLTGNPGYGYTF. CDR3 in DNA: TGTGCCAGCAGCCAAGATCTTACAGGGAACCCGGGGTATGGCTACACCTTC.

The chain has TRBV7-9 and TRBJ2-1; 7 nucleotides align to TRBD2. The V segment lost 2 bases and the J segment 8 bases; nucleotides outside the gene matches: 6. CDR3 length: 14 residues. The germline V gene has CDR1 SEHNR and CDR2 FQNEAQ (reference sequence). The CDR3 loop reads CASSLLGGSYEQFF. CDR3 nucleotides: TGTGCCAGCAGCTTACTCGGCGGGAGCTATGAGCAGTTCTTC.

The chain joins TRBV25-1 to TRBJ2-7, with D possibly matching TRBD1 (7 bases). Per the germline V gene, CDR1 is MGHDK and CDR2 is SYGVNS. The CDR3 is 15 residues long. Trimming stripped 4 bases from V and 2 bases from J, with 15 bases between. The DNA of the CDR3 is TGTGCCAGCAGTGGGGGCGGGACAGCCACCTACGAGCAGTACTTC. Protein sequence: CASSGGGTATYEQYF.

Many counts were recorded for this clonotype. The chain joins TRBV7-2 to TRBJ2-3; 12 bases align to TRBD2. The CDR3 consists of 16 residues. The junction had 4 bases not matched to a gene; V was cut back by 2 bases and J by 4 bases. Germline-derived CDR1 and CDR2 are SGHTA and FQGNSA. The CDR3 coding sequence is TGTGCCAGCAGCTTATCTAGCGGGGGGGGCGCAGATACGCAGTATTTT. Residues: CASSLSSGGGADTQYF.

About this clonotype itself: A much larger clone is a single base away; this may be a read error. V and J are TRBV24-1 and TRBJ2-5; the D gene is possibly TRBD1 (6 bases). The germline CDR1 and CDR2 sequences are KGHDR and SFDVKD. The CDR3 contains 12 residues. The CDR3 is CATSDQDRTRYF. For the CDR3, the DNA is TGTGCCACCAGTGATCAGGACAGAACCCGGTACTTC.

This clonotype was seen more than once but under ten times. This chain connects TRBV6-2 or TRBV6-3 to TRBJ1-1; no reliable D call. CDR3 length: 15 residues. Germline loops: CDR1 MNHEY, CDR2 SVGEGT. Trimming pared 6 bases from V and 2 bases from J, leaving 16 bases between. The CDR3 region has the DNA TGTGCCAGCAGCGATAGGACTCGGGTAAACACTGAAGCTTTCTTT. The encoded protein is CASSDRTRVNTEAFF.